This T cell receptor beta chain was recovered during a study of blood T cell repertoires in COVID-19. In the study overall: PBMCs, B-cell-depleted T cells, or T cells were the source of the cDNA or gDNA that made up the material.

Per the study methods: Estimated nucleated cell counts came from reference gene primer amplification. Data came from immunoSEQ multiplex PCR; TCRdb stores just in-frame clones and leaves some out. That table is the source of V, J and clone size, and D and trimming were worked out from the DNA. The sample records roughly 57,000 clones, over 60% being singletons. Germline V gene lookup returns CDR1 SNHLY and CDR2 FYNNEI. This CDR3 has 15 amino acids. The ends were cut back, 6 bases at V and 7 bases at J, with 18 bases in the middle. This sequence joins TRBV2 and TRBJ2-2, with D maybe TRBD1 (5 bases). The sequence derives from a man aged 25 to 45 with COVID-19, enrolled during active disease. Sequencing was performed on peripheral blood. The CDR3 spells CASSRQGSIVGELFF. The CDR3 coding sequence is TGTGCCAGCAGCAGGCAGGGCAGCATTGTCGGGGAGCTGTTTTTT.